Below are 25 T cell receptor beta chains sequenced from a single sample in a study of spatial heterogeneity in lung cancer. Time point: sample taken at primary tumor resection. The authors sequenced whole RNA from tumor, nontumor lung or frozen PBMC without sorting. Each CDR3 protein is one row after TCRdb ran MiXCR on the 5' RACE reads. The top ten clones hold over 11% of a sample with around 20,000 distinct CDR3 sequences, roughly a fifth of them seen once. Sample: PBMCs, taken at surgery. Receptors were obtained from a male donor with early-stage non-small cell lung cancer.

This clonotype has ten or more counts. V usage is TRBV7-8 and J usage is TRBJ2-7, with 10 bases that match TRBD2. Germline values: CDR1 SGHVS, CDR2 FQNEAQ. J was trimmed by 3 bases and V by 1 base; bases with no gene match: 6. The CDR3 runs 16 residues. The CDR3 is CASSLGQRGGYYEQYF. Written as DNA, the CDR3 is TGTGCCAGCAGCTTAGGCCAGCGGGGGGGCTACTACGAGCAGTACTTC.

The chain employs TRBV6-5 and TRBJ2-7; the D gene is possibly TRBD1 (5 bases). Germline CDR1 and CDR2: MNHEY and SVGAGI. Trimming took 4 bases from V and 4 from J, leaving 17 bases between them. This CDR3 contains 15 residues. This chain's CDR3 is CASSSSGFLGYEQYF. The CDR3 DNA is TGTGCCAGCAGTTCATCAGGGTTTCTGGGGTACGAGCAGTACTTC.

As concerns this clonotype: This may come from a read error, since a much larger clone is one base off. The chain employs TRBV5-1 and TRBJ2-3; the D gene could be TRBD1 or TRBD2 (5 bases each). The length of the CDR3 is 15 residues. Germline V CDR1 and CDR2: SGHRS, YFSETQ. The CDR3 protein is CASSLGDDPTDTLYF. The CDR3 region has the DNA TGCGCCAGCAGCTTGGGGGACGACCCCACAGATACGCTGTATTTT.

This clonotype has ten or more counts. The gene calls are TRBV19 and TRBJ2-4, with 10 bases fitting TRBD1. V lost 1 base to trimming and J lost 1 base; unmatched junction nucleotides: 7. The germline V gene has CDR1 LNHDA and CDR2 SQIVND (reference sequence). The CDR3 is made up of 18 amino acids. CDR3 coding DNA: TGTGCCAGTAGTATAGGGCGTCCGGGACAGGGGGCCAAAAACATTCAGTACTTC. Amino acid sequence: CASSIGRPGQGAKNIQYF.

This clonotype was counted many times. The V call is TRBV18, the J call TRBJ2-3, with 8 bases that match TRBD2. With 1 base clipped from V and 3 bases from J, the junction kept 6 bases outside the gene matches. This CDR3 is built from 16 residues. Germline loops: CDR1 KGHSH, CDR2 LQKENI. CDR3 residues: CASSPRPGGGTDTQYF. CDR3 coding DNA: TGTGCCAGCTCACCACGACCTGGCGGGGGGACAGATACGCAGTATTTT. The full variable domain, completed using reference TRBV18 and TRBJ2-3, is NAGVMQNPRHLVRRRGQEARLRCSPMKGHSHVYWYRQLPEEGLKFMVYLQKENIIDESGMPKERFSAEFPKEGPSILRIQQVVRGDSAAYFCASSPRPGGGTDTQYFGPGTRLTVL.

Note on this clonotype: At one of its ends the junction is not consistent with the germline gene, which may arise from a read error. This sequence joins TRBV7-9 and TRBJ2-5, with unresolved D. This CDR3 has 13 residues. Germline V CDR1 and CDR2: SEHNR, FQNEAQ (reference sequence). CDR3 coding DNA: TGTGCCAGCAGGTTAGCCTCCCAAGAGACCCAGTACTTC. Translated, it gives CASRLASQETQYF.

Many counts were recorded for this clonotype. The J gene is TRBJ1-2, the V gene TRBV12-3 or TRBV12-4; 10 bases agree with TRBD1. The CDR3 is 16 amino acids. Trimming removed 6 bases from V and 4 bases from J; junction bases left unmatched: 11. The DNA for the CDR3 is TGTGCCAGCAGCATGGGACAGGGGAGGCCTGGCTATGGCTACACCTTC. This gives the protein CASSMGQGRPGYGYTF.

This sequence joins TRBV7-8 and TRBJ1-5; 7 bases are a match to TRBD1. After removal of 5 bases from V and 1 base from J, the junction contained 8 bases not matched to a gene. This CDR3 comprises 16 residues. Per the germline V gene, CDR1 is SGHVS and CDR2 is FQNEAQ. In DNA, the CDR3 is TGTGCCAGCAGCGTGACAGGGTTTGGCAGCAATCAGCCCCAGCATTTT. As protein: CASSVTGFGSNQPQHF.

In this sample, this clonotype is medium-sized. The J gene is TRBJ2-7, the V gene TRBV11-1; 9 bases agree with TRBD2. Germline V gives CDR1 SGHAT, CDR2 FQDESV (reference sequence). The CDR3 is 15 amino acids. With V trimmed by 5 bases and J by 3 bases, 8 bases remained unmatched. This CDR3 reads CASSTAGGLIYEQYF. CDR3 nucleotides: TGTGCCAGCAGCACAGCGGGGGGACTGATCTACGAGCAGTACTTC. Variable domain in full (rest from reference TRBV11-1 and TRBJ2-7): EAEVAQSPRYKITEKSQAVAFWCDPISGHATLYWYRQILGQGPELLVQFQDESVVDDSQLPKDRFSAERLKGVDSTLKIQPAELGDSAMYLCASSTAGGLIYEQYFGPGTRLTVT.

This clonotype was detected ten times or more. V and J are TRBV10-2 and TRBJ2-1, with 9 bases lining up with TRBD2. V trimming: 6 bases; J trimming: 1 base; junction bases outside the gene matches: 4. The CDR3 has 15 residues. From germline, CDR1 is WSHSY and CDR2 SAAADI. The CDR3 is CASRKLAGSYNEQFF. In DNA form, the CDR3 reads TGCGCCAGCAGGAAACTAGCGGGTTCCTACAATGAGCAGTTCTTC.

This clonotype was seen a single time. The rearrangement joins TRBV11-2 to TRBJ2-5, with D unclear. With 5 bases removed from V and 2 bases from J, the gap between germline ends came to 15 bases. Germline CDR1 is SGHAT and CDR2 is FQNNGV. The CDR3 consists of 15 residues. CDR3 nucleotide sequence: TGTGCCAGCAGCCCAACATCTACTCTACAAGAGACCCAGTACTTC. Residues: CASSPTSTLQETQYF.

Many counts were recorded for this clonotype. This chain links TRBV3-1 with TRBJ2-5; D is uncertain. This CDR3 has 11 residues. Trimming removed 3 bases at V and 4 bases at J, with 3 bases between. Germline CDR1 and CDR2: LGHDT and YNNKEL (reference sequence). The CDR3 coding sequence is TGTGCCAGCAGCCATGGAGAGACCCAGTACTTC. Its protein is CASSHGETQYF.

This clonotype was counted a few times. V usage is TRBV7-9 and J usage is TRBJ1-4; 9 nucleotides agree with TRBD1. CDR3 size: 16 residues. V dropped 3 bases and J dropped 6; count of bases not matched to a gene: 8. CDR1 is SEHNR and CDR2 is FQNEAQ in the germline V gene (reference sequence). In DNA form, the CDR3 reads TGTGCCAGCAGCTTCCCTACAGGGGGCCCTGATGAAAAACTGTTTTTT. Amino acids: CASSFPTGGPDEKLFF.

This clonotype is labeled medium-sized. This rearrangement joins TRBV28 to TRBJ2-7, with a possible D match to TRBD2 (5 bases). V was clipped by 8 bases and J by 1 base, with 12 bases between them. This CDR3 is 13 amino acids long. The germline V gene encodes CDR1 MDHEN and CDR2 SYDVKM. The CDR3 DNA follows: TGTGCCAGCTCCAAGGGAGTTTCCTACGAGCAGTACTTC. It yields the protein CASSKGVSYEQYF.

The chain couples TRBV20-1 to TRBJ1-5, with D uncertain. The CDR3 extends over 12 amino acids. Germline loops: CDR1 DFQATT, CDR2 SNEGSKA (reference sequence). V was clipped by 6 bases and J by 3 bases, with 9 bases between them. The CDR3 protein is CSAQDPNQPQHF. CDR3 DNA sequence: TGCAGTGCCCAAGACCCCAATCAGCCCCAGCATTTT.

The CDR3 here is CASSPGETQYF. CDR3 nucleotides: TGTGCCAGCAGCCCAGGAGAGACCCAGTACTTC. This chain links TRBV7-9 with TRBJ2-5; no firm D call. Germline V gives CDR1 SEHNR, CDR2 FQNEAQ (reference sequence). Between the trimmed V and J ends, which lost 5 bases and 4 bases, there was a span of 5 bases. CDR3 size: 11 residues.

By proportion, this clonotype is medium-sized. The chain uses TRBV19 and TRBJ1-1; TRBD1 agrees at 7 bases. Germline CDR1 is LNHDA and CDR2 is SQIVND (reference sequence). The V and J ends lost 10 bases and 1 base, in that order; junction bases with no gene match: 3. The CDR3 contains 12 residues. This CDR3 is CATGQWNTEAFF. The DNA of the CDR3 is TGTGCCACGGGACAGTGGAACACTGAAGCTTTCTTT. Using reference TRBV19 and TRBJ1-1 for the parts outside the CDR3, the full variable domain is DGGITQSPKYLFRKEGQNVTLSCEQNLNHDAMYWYRQDPGQGLRLIYYSQIVNDFQKGDIAEGYSVSREKKESFPLTVTSAQKNPTAFYLCATGQWNTEAFFGQGTRLTVV.

This clonotype was detected ten times or more. The gene calls are TRBV20-1 and TRBJ2-1, with TRBD2 matching over 9 bases. Germline CDR1 reads DFQATT; CDR2 reads SNEGSKA (reference sequence). This CDR3 is built from 15 residues. V was clipped by 0 bases and J by 7 bases; unmatched bases: 7. The CDR3 sequence: CSARDQAGGGNEQFF. The CDR3, as DNA: TGCAGTGCTAGAGATCAAGCGGGGGGTGGAAATGAGCAGTTCTTC.

There are many counts of this clonotype. The V call is TRBV6-2 or TRBV6-3, the J call TRBJ2-3; 9 nucleotides match TRBD1. Germline V gene data show CDR1 as MNHEY and CDR2 as SVGEGT. V lost 9 bases and J lost 5; bases outside the gene matches: 12. The CDR3 runs to 15 residues. CDR3: CASTLETGGIDTQYF. In DNA, the CDR3 is TGTGCCAGTACCCTCGAAACAGGGGGCATAGATACGCAGTATTTT.

This clonotype was observed a handful of times. The rearrangement joins TRBV13 to TRBJ2-3; D gene uncertain. Trimming shortened V by 7 bases and J by 5 bases, and 7 bases separated the two germline ends. The CDR3 sequence is 11 residues long. Looked up from germline, CDR1 is PRHDT and CDR2 is FYEKMQ (reference sequence). The CDR3 here is CASNSGDTQYF. The CDR3 coding sequence is TGTGCCAGCAACTCGGGAGATACGCAGTATTTT.

This chain links TRBV7-9 with TRBJ1-1; D not certain. This CDR3 is 12 amino acids long. CDR1 and CDR2 (germline): SEHNR, FQNEAQ (reference sequence). Trimming pared 7 bases from V and 0 bases from J, leaving 6 bases between. DNA of the CDR3: TGTGCCAGCAACCCCGTGAACACTGAAGCTTTCTTT. Its translation is CASNPVNTEAFF. The variable domain in full, with the rest retrieved from reference TRBV7-9 and TRBJ1-1, is DTGVSQNPRHKITKRGQNVTFRCDPISEHNRLYWYRQTLGQGPEFLTYFQNEAQLEKSRLLSDRFSAERPKGSFSTLEIQRTEQGDSAMYLCASNPVNTEAFFGQGTRLTVV.

This clonotype is classed as medium-sized. The chain is built from TRBV7-9 and TRBJ2-5, with TRBD1 identical over 8 bases. The CDR3 covers 16 residues. V gave up 1 base and J gave up 4 bases; unmatched junction bases: 8. Per germline, CDR1 SEHNR and CDR2 FQNEAQ (reference sequence). The CDR3 coding sequence is TGTGCCAGCAGCTTAGGGGACAGGCCCTCGCGAGAGACCCAGTACTTC. This codes for CASSLGDRPSRETQYF. Filled out from reference TRBV7-9 and TRBJ2-5, the complete variable domain reads DTGVSQNPRHKITKRGQNVTFRCDPISEHNRLYWYRQTLGQGPEFLTYFQNEAQLEKSRLLSDRFSAERPKGSFSTLEIQRTEQGDSAMYLCASSLGDRPSRETQYFGPGTRLLVL.

This clonotype was detected ten times or more. The chain employs TRBV7-2 and TRBJ2-2; D is undetermined. V was pared by 1 base and J by 0 bases, with 9 bases between. The CDR3 consists of 16 residues. The germline CDR1 and CDR2 sequences are SGHTA and FQGNSA. Here the CDR3 reads CASSLGGTSNTGELFF. CDR3 in DNA: TGTGCCAGCAGCTTAGGTGGCACTTCGAACACCGGGGAGCTGTTTTTT.

As to this clonotype: A much larger clone sits a single nucleotide away, making a read error possible. The chain recombines TRBV5-1 with TRBJ2-2; a possible D gene is TRBD2 (6 bases). There are 13 residues in the CDR3. Germline V gene data show CDR1 as SGHRS and CDR2 as YFSETQ. CDR3 nucleotides: TGCGCCAGCAGCTACAGTGAGGGCGGGGAGCTGTATTTT. Protein product: CASSYSEGGELYF.

At least ten counts were recorded for this clonotype. The chain couples TRBV10-3 to TRBJ1-2; TRBD1 aligns across 10 bases. Germline CDR1 reads ENHRY; CDR2 reads SYGVKD. This CDR3 has 14 residues. Trimming removed 8 bases from V and 4 bases from J; junction bases left unmatched: 7. The CDR3 is CAIGDRGTGYGYTF. Here the CDR3 DNA reads TGTGCCATCGGGGACAGGGGTACGGGCTATGGCTACACCTTC.